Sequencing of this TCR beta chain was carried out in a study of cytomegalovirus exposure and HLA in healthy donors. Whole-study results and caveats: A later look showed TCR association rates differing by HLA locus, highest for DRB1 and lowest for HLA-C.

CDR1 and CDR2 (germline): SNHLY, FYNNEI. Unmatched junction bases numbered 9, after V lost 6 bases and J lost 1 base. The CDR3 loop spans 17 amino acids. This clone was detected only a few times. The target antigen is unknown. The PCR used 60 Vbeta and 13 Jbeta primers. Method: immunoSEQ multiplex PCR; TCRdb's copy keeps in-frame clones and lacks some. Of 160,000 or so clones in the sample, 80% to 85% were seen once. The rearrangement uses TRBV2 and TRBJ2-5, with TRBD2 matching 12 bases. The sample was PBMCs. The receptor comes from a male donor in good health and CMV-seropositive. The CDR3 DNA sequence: TGTGCCAGCAGCGCCGGACTAGCGGGGTTTGTCCAAGAGACCCAGTACTTC. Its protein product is CASSAGLAGFVQETQYF. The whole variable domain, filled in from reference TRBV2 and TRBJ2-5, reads EPEVTQTPSHQVTQMGQEVILRCVPISNHLYFYWYRQILGQKVEFLVSFYNNEISEKSEIFDDQFSVERPDGSNFTLKIRSTKLEDSAMYFCASSAGLAGFVQETQYFGPGTRLLVL.